One and the same sample provided the 30 T cell receptor beta chains below, sequenced in a study of shared clonotypes between healthy human individuals. Repertoires were generated with immunoSEQ multiplex PCR, while TCRdb's copy carries only in-frame clones and drops some. This sample yields some 1 million clones, of which roughly 70% are seen a single time; about 1.5% belongs to the top ten. The source material was memory CD4+ T cells sorted from blood. Subset denoted: CD45RA-negative fraction. These receptors were obtained from a man aged 18 to 29 in good health.

The CDR3 is CASSIAGGQGLRQPQHF. CDR3 in DNA: TGTGCCAGTAGTATAGCAGGGGGACAGGGTTTGCGTCAGCCCCAGCATTTT. V is TRBV19 and J is TRBJ1-5, with 9 bases identical to TRBD1. The CDR3 has 17 amino acids. J was trimmed by 6 bases and V by 1 base; bases with no gene match: 10. The germline V gene encodes CDR1 LNHDA and CDR2 SQIVND (reference sequence). The full variable domain, rest sourced from reference TRBV19 and TRBJ1-5, is DGGITQSPKYLFRKEGQNVTLSCEQNLNHDAMYWYRQDPGQGLRLIYYSQIVNDFQKGDIAEGYSVSREKKESFPLTVTSAQKNPTAFYLCASSIAGGQGLRQPQHFGDGTRLSIL.

J is TRBJ1-2 and V is TRBV15, with TRBD1 matching 7 bases. The CDR3 consists of 14 residues. Unmatched junction bases numbered 3, after V lost 0 bases and J lost 5 bases. Per germline, CDR1 LNHNV and CDR2 YYDKDF (reference sequence). This CDR3 is CATSRDAGGYGYTF. The CDR3 DNA reads as TGTGCCACCAGCAGAGATGCAGGGGGTTATGGCTACACCTTC.

With respect to this clone: Since a much larger clone is just one base distant, this may be a read error. This chain uses TRBV5-6 with TRBJ2-2; 10 bases match TRBD2. The germline CDR1 and CDR2 sequences are SGHDT and YYEEEE. Trimming at V came to 4 bases and at J to 2 bases, leaving 5 bases not matched to a gene. The length of the CDR3 is 16 residues. The CDR3 region is CASSGSGRVNTGELFF. The CDR3 DNA reads TGTGCCAGCAGCGGGAGCGGGAGGGTTAACACCGGGGAGCTGTTTTTT.

This clone has more than one count but fewer than ten. V is TRBV6-6 and J is TRBJ2-1; 7 bases line up with TRBD2. The junction had 8 bases not matched to a gene; V was cut back by 6 bases and J by 6 bases. Per the germline V gene, CDR1 is MNHNY and CDR2 is SVGAGI (reference sequence). The CDR3 sequence is 14 residues long. The CDR3 region has the DNA TGTGCCAGCAGACTAGGCGGGAGTGGCAATGAGCAGTTCTTC. Its translation is CASRLGGSGNEQFF.

The rearrangement links TRBV6-1 to TRBJ2-1, with TRBD2 matching over 11 bases. Germline V CDR1 and CDR2: MNHNS, SASEGT. Trimming at V came to 6 bases and at J to 6 bases, leaving 4 bases not matched to a gene. The CDR3 runs to 14 residues. The CDR3 is CASRLAGGANEQFF. The CDR3 DNA sequence: TGTGCCAGCAGGCTAGCGGGAGGAGCCAATGAGCAGTTCTTC.

J is TRBJ2-5 and V is TRBV14, with D possibly TRBD2 on 6 matching bases. V lost 5 bases and J 11 bases, leaving 21 bases between the germline ends. The CDR3 runs to 14 residues. Germline values: CDR1 SGHDN, CDR2 FVKESK. CDR3 nucleotides: TGTGCCAGCAGCTCCGGAAGGGCGGGGAGTTCACAGTACTTC. Translation gives CASSSGRAGSSQYF.

This sequence joins TRBV5-6 and TRBJ2-3, with 12 bases lining up with TRBD2. V lost 4 bases, J lost 10 bases, and 7 bases stayed unmatched. CDR3 length: 14 residues. The germline CDR1 and CDR2 sequences are SGHDT and YYEEEE. The chain's CDR3 is CASSVGLAGSPQYF. CDR3 DNA: TGTGCCAGCAGCGTTGGACTAGCGGGGAGCCCGCAGTATTTT.

The V and J genes are TRBV5-1 and TRBJ1-4, with a weak D call TRBD1 (5 bases). Germline CDR1 and CDR2: SGHRS and YFSETQ. The CDR3 covers 13 residues. Between the trimmed V and J ends, which lost 7 bases and 3 bases, there was a span of 10 bases. For the CDR3, the DNA is TGCGCCAGCCAGGCCAGGGCTAATGAAAAACTGTTTTTT. Translation gives CASQARANEKLFF.

The V gene is TRBV5-4, the J gene TRBJ2-7; D is possibly TRBD1 (5 bases). Germline-derived CDR1 and CDR2 are SGHNT and YYREEE (reference sequence). V lost 0 bases and J 6 bases, leaving 10 bases between the germline ends. The CDR3 is 13 residues long. The CDR3 region has the DNA TGTGCCAGCAGCTTGGAAAGTAGGGGCGAGCAGTACTTC. Translating it yields CASSLESRGEQYF.

Only one count was recorded for this clone. This specimen includes other DNA sequences encoding the same CDR3. This chain joins TRBV6-5 and TRBJ1-3; D not certain. V was cut by 2 bases and J by 2 bases, with 7 bases left in between. This CDR3 has 14 residues. CDR1 and CDR2 from the germline V gene are MNHEY and SVGAGI. The CDR3 here is CASSYSRAGNTIYF. The DNA of the CDR3 is TGTGCCAGCAGTTACAGTCGGGCTGGAAACACCATATATTTT.

The chain carries TRBV6-5 and TRBJ1-2; D gene uncertain. Germline V gives CDR1 MNHEY, CDR2 SVGAGI. V lost 4 bases, J lost 3 bases, and 18 bases lay in between. There are 16 residues in the CDR3. CDR3 coding DNA: TGTGCCAGCAGTTCACCACAAAGGGCGCGGTACTATGGCTACACCTTC. It specifies CASSSPQRARYYGYTF.

This clone occurred a few times. This chain uses TRBV2 with TRBJ2-1; 7 nucleotides match TRBD2. CDR3 length: 15 amino acids. In germline, CDR1 is SNHLY, CDR2 FYNNEI. The ends lost 1 base at V and 3 bases at J; junction bases unmatched: 3. Here the CDR3 DNA reads TGTGCCAGCAGTGAAGTGGGGGGGAGCTACAATGAGCAGTTCTTC. This translates into CASSEVGGSYNEQFF.

This chain joins TRBV10-3 and TRBJ2-3; the D gene is possibly TRBD2 (5 bases). Germline V lookup: CDR1 ENHRY, CDR2 SYGVKD. The CDR3 loop spans 11 amino acids. The V gene lost 10 bases and the J gene lost 4 bases, with 9 bases spanning the gap. CDR3 sequence reads: CATGGSDTQYF. CDR3 nucleotides: TGTGCCACTGGCGGGTCAGATACGCAGTATTTT.

The CDR3 DNA reads as TGTGCCATCGCGGACTCGAGACAGGGGGCCCCGAACACTGAAGCTTTCTTT. Amino acids: CAIADSRQGAPNTEAFF. V is TRBV10-3 and J is TRBJ1-1; 10 nucleotides line up with TRBD1. This CDR3 is built from 17 residues. With 8 bases clipped from V and 1 base from J, the junction kept 13 bases outside the gene matches. Germline lookup yields CDR1 ENHRY and CDR2 SYGVKD.

About this clone: A much bigger clone sits one base away, suggesting this may be a read error. The V gene is TRBV30, the J gene TRBJ2-2; 7 bases align to TRBD1. Germline V gene sequence: CDR1 GTSNPN, CDR2 SVGIG (reference sequence). There are 14 residues in the CDR3. Trimming took 2 bases from V and 3 from J; bases not matched to a gene: 3. CDR3 coding DNA: TGTGCCTGGAGTCGGGACAGCTACACCGGGGAGCTGTTTTTT. Protein sequence: CAWSRDSYTGELFF.

Of note for this clone: Germline is not matched at one junction end, which may reflect a read error. The rearrangement links TRBV12-5 to TRBJ2-7; TRBD2 is a possible D gene (5 bases). Germline CDR1 reads LGHNT; CDR2 reads FRNRAP. The CDR3 covers 13 residues. The chain's CDR3 is CASGDLPSHEQYF. The CDR3 nucleotides are TGTGCTAGTGGGGACTTACCCTCCCACGAGCAGTACTTC.

The chain recombines TRBV7-6 with TRBJ2-5, with D possibly matching TRBD2 (6 bases). In germline, CDR1 is SGHVS, CDR2 FNYEAQ. This CDR3 spans 13 amino acids. V lost 5 bases and J 4 bases, leaving 11 bases between the germline ends. Written as DNA, the CDR3 is TGTGCCAGCAGCCCAGGGACTGTAGAGACCCAGTACTTC. This codes for CASSPGTVETQYF.

The chain is built from TRBV28 and TRBJ2-1; D is ambiguous. Germline-derived CDR1 and CDR2 are MDHEN and SYDVKM. V was pared by 3 bases and J by 0 bases, with 6 bases between. This CDR3 has 14 amino acids. Here the CDR3 DNA reads TGTGCCAGCAGTTTGCGCAGCTCCTACAATGAGCAGTTCTTC. It codes for CASSLRSSYNEQFF.

This sequence joins TRBV11-2 and TRBJ2-3; D is possibly TRBD1 (5 bases). V was trimmed by 5 bases and J by 1 base, leaving 13 bases between them. From germline, CDR1 is SGHAT and CDR2 FQNNGV. This CDR3 region has 15 residues. This CDR3 reads CASSDVKGRTDTQYF. CDR3 in DNA: TGTGCCAGCAGCGACGTTAAGGGGCGCACAGATACGCAGTATTTT.

Points on this clone: Other DNA variants within this sample encode the same CDR3. The V call is TRBV18, the J call TRBJ1-3, with 7 bases lining up with TRBD1. Germline V gives CDR1 KGHSH, CDR2 LQKENI. The V gene end was trimmed by 5 bases and the J gene end by 0 bases; junction bases not matched to a gene: 7. The CDR3 sequence is 16 residues long. This chain's CDR3 is CASSSGQAGSGNTIYF. The CDR3 bases are TGTGCCAGCTCATCAGGACAGGCCGGCTCTGGAAACACCATATATTTT.

J is TRBJ1-1 and V is TRBV2; no definite D call. The length of the CDR3 is 13 residues. V dropped 4 bases and J dropped 5 bases, with 11 bases sitting between them. The germline gives CDR1 SNHLY, CDR2 FYNNEI. The CDR3 sequence is CASSVDKRTEAFF. For the CDR3, the DNA is TGTGCCAGCAGTGTAGATAAGAGAACTGAAGCTTTCTTT.

The chain employs TRBV5-8 and TRBJ2-3; D not resolved. Germline V gene data show CDR1 as SGHTS and CDR2 as YDEGEE. Trimming pared 2 bases from V and 1 base from J, leaving 8 bases between. CDR3 length equals 14 residues. CDR3 DNA sequence: TGTGCCAGCAGCTTAGGGCTAGGCACAGATACGCAGTATTTT. Its translation is CASSLGLGTDTQYF.

The rearrangement links TRBV4-1 to TRBJ1-1, with D possibly matching TRBD1 (5 bases). Germline V gene data show CDR1 as MGHRA and CDR2 as YSYEKL. This CDR3 spans 19 amino acids. V shed 1 base and J shed 0 bases, with 21 bases lying between them. The DNA for the CDR3 is TGCGCCAGCAGCCAAGCGTTGAGGGGAATGTCCTTTATGAACACTGAAGCTTTCTTT. This encodes CASSQALRGMSFMNTEAFF.

The table lists this clone with a count of one. A much larger clone is a single base away; this may be a read error. The chain employs TRBV6-5 and TRBJ1-1; D might be TRBD1 (6 bases). The V gene lost 7 bases and the J gene lost 1 base, with 10 bases spanning the gap. CDR3 length: 13 amino acids. From germline, CDR1 is MNHEY and CDR2 SVGAGI. The CDR3 loop is CASTKTGNTEAFF. CDR3 nucleotide sequence: TGTGCCAGCACAAAGACAGGGAACACTGAAGCTTTCTTT.

This clone was seen only a few times. The V call is TRBV6-5, the J call TRBJ2-7; no definite D call. Germline V gene sequence: CDR1 MNHEY, CDR2 SVGAGI. The CDR3 covers 14 residues. The ends were cut back, 6 bases at V and 3 bases at J, with 15 bases in the middle. The CDR3 loop reads CASRQALSSYEQYF. Here the CDR3 DNA reads TGTGCCAGCAGGCAAGCCTTATCGAGCTACGAGCAGTACTTC.

The chain employs TRBV7-2 and TRBJ1-6, with D perhaps matching TRBD1 (6 bases). The germline V gene encodes CDR1 SGHTA and CDR2 FQGNSA. The CDR3 runs to 15 residues. Trimming cost V 4 bases and J 10 bases, with 17 bases left between them. The CDR3 DNA reads TGTGCCAGCAGCTCGGCGACAGGCCAACACTCACCCCTCCACTTT. Its translation is CASSSATGQHSPLHF.

This chain uses TRBV2 with TRBJ2-3, with D perhaps TRBD2 (5 bases). The CDR3 covers 14 residues. The V gene's germline CDR1 is SNHLY and CDR2 FYNNEI. V was shortened by 4 bases and J by 0 bases, with 8 bases between the two germline ends. The CDR3 loop reads CASSGGQSTDTQYF. The CDR3 DNA is TGTGCCAGCAGTGGCGGGCAGAGCACAGATACGCAGTATTTT.

This chain uses TRBV27 with TRBJ2-7; D possibly corresponds to TRBD1 (5 bases). Per the germline V gene, CDR1 is MNHEY and CDR2 is SMNVEV (reference sequence). V was cut by 3 bases and J by 2 bases, with 11 bases left in between. This CDR3 region has 14 residues. CDR3 in amino acids: CASSFPLGPYEQYF. CDR3 nucleotide sequence: TGTGCCAGCAGTTTCCCCCTGGGGCCCTACGAGCAGTACTTC.

The chain joins TRBV7-2 to TRBJ1-4, with TRBD1 as a possible D gene (6 bases). Germline V CDR1 and CDR2: SGHTA, FQGNSA. CDR3 length: 19 residues. V shed 5 bases and J shed 0 bases, with 22 bases lying between them. CDR3 loop: CASSLRRTGFDATNEKLFF. The CDR3, as DNA: TGTGCCAGCAGCCTCCGACGTACAGGGTTCGATGCAACTAATGAAAAACTGTTTTTT.

The chain recombines TRBV4-1 with TRBJ2-1; D tentatively reads TRBD1 or TRBD2 (5 bases each). In germline, CDR1 is MGHRA, CDR2 YSYEKL. The CDR3 length is 13 residues. The V and J ends lost 1 base and 11 bases respectively, with 12 bases between them. The CDR3 reads CASSQVRGPKQFF. The CDR3 nucleotides are TGCGCCAGCAGCCAAGTCCGGGGACCTAAGCAGTTCTTC.